This T cell receptor (beta chain) was recorded in a study of T-cell reconstitution after alpha-beta-depleted transplantation in children. Germline V gives CDR1 DFQATT, CDR2 SNEGSKA (reference sequence). Trimming took off 3 bases at V and 8 bases at J, with 14 bases between the two ends. CDR3 size: 13 residues. Unique molecular identifiers were incorporated when the TCRbeta library was constructed. TCRdb passed the PCR reads through MiXCR, listing each CDR3 protein once. The sample consists of around 250,000 distinct CDR3 sequences, around 9.6% of them appearing once. This material consisted of PBMCs from the stem cell graft donor, taken from the stem cell graft. This chain uses TRBV20-1 with TRBJ2-1; D is undetermined. The source of this sequence is a human donor who donated a stem cell graft to a child with SCID. The CDR3 coding sequence is TGCAGTGCTAGGCGACACCTCGTCGATGAGCAGTTCTTC. Protein: CSARRHLVDEQFF.